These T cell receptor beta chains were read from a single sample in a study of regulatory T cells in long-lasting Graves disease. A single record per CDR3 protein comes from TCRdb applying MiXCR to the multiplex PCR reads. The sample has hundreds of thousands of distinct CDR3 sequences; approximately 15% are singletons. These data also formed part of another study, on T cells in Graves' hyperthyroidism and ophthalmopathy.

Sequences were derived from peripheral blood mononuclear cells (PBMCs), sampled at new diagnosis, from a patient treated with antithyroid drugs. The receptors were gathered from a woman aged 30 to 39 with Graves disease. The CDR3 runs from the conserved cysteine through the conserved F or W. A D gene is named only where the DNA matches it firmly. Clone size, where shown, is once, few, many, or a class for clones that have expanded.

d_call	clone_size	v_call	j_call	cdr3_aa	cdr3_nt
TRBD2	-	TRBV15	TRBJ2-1	CATSGPLAGGSNEQFF	TGTGCCACCAGCGGTCCCCTAGCGGGAGGTAGTAATGAGCAGTTCTTC
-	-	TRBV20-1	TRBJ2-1	CSARVSIDNEQFF	TGCAGTGCTAGAGTTAGTATTGATAATGAGCAGTTCTTC
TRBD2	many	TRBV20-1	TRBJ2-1	CSAPASGREYEQFF	TGCAGTGCCCCGGCGAGCGGGAGGGAGTATGAGCAGTTCTTC
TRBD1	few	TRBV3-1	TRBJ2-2	CASSQGITGDRTGELFF	TGTGCCAGCAGCCAAGGCATAACAGGGGATCGCACCGGGGAGCTGTTTTTT
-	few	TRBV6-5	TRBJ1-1	CASSYSIEGSAFF	TGTGCCAGCAGTTACTCGATTGAGGGGTCAGCTTTCTTT
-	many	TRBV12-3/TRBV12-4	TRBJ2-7	CASSGQVPYEQYF	TGTGCCAGCAGTGGCCAGGTCCCCTACGAGCAGTACTTC
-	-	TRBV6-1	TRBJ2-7	CASSEALGRVAGRAGYEQYF	TGTGCCAGCAGTGAAGCGTTGGGCAGGGTAGCCGGGAGAGCGGGCTACGAGCAGTACTTC
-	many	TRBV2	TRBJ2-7	CASSEDRVVTEQYF	TGTGCCAGCAGTGAAGACAGGGTAGTTACCGAGCAGTACTTC
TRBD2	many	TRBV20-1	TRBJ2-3	CSVSRVAGEADTQYF	TGCAGTGTCTCAAGGGTGGCGGGAGAGGCAGATACGCAGTATTTT
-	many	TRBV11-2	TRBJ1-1	CASSPRVGTEAFF	TGTGCCAGCAGCCCACGGGTAGGCACTGAAGCTTTCTTT
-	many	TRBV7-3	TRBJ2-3	CASSFEGEGKDTQYF	TGTGCCAGCAGCTTCGAGGGAGAGGGGAAAGATACGCAGTATTTT
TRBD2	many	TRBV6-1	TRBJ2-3	CASRRDRLAGLDTQYF	TGTGCCAGCAGGCGAGACAGACTAGCGGGATTAGATACGCAGTATTTT
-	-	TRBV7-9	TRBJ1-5	CASSLGGNQSQHF	TGTGCCAGCAGCTTAGGGGGAAATCAGTCCCAGCATTTT
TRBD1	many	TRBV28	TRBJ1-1	CASSFWGQRNTEAFF	TGTGCCAGCAGTTTTTGGGGACAGAGGAACACTGAAGCTTTCTTT
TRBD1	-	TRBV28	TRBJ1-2	CASNPTGTGGDGYTF	TGTGCCAGCAATCCGACCGGGACAGGGGGAGATGGCTACACCTTC
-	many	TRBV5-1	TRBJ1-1	CASSWTLDANTEAFF	TGCGCCAGCAGCTGGACCCTGGATGCGAACACTGAAGCTTTCTTT
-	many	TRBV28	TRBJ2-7	CASSLLGTVSYEQYF	TGTGCCAGCAGTTTATTGGGGACTGTCTCCTACGAGCAGTACTTC
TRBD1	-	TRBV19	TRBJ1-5	CASSLDRGSGYKHF	TGTGCCAGTAGTCTTGACAGGGGTAGTGGATACAAGCATTTT
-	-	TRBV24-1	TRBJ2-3	CATSQRSTDTQYF	TGTGCCACCTCCCAGAGGAGCACAGATACGCAGTATTTT
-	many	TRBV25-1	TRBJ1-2	CASSEVGGPYGYTF	TGTGCCAGCAGTGAAGTTGGAGGTCCCTATGGCTACACCTTC
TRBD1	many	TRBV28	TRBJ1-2	CASSFPTTGGYTF	TGTGCCAGCAGTTTCCCCACGACAGGGGGCTACACCTTC
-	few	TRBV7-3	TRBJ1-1	CASSVDSANTEAFF	TGTGCCAGCAGCGTCGATAGCGCGAACACTGAAGCTTTCTTT
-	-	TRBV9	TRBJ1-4	CASSPRRGNDEKLFF	TGTGCCAGCAGCCCGCGCCGAGGTAATGATGAAAAACTGTTTTTT
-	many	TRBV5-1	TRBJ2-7	CASSSTGTYEQYF	TGCGCCAGCAGCTCGACAGGCACCTACGAGCAGTACTTC
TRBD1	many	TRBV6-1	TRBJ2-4	CASSEGTGIQYF	TGTGCCAGCAGTGAGGGGACAGGCATTCAGTACTTC
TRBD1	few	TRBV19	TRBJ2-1	CASSIPGQGFYNEQFF	TGTGCCAGTAGTATCCCCGGACAGGGTTTCTACAATGAGCAGTTCTTC
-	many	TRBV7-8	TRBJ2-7	CASSPPKGDLSAEQYF	TGTGCCAGCAGCCCACCCAAGGGGGATCTTTCGGCTGAGCAGTACTTC
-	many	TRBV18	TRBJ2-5	CASSPGLPEETQYF	TGTGCCAGCTCACCAGGACTTCCAGAAGAGACCCAGTACTTC
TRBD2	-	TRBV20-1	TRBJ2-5	CSARVTGGETQYF	TGCAGTGCTAGAGTTACGGGGGGAGAGACCCAGTACTTC
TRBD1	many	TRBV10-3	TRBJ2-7	CAISLRTGAYEQYF	TGTGCCATCAGTTTAAGGACAGGAGCCTACGAGCAGTACTTC
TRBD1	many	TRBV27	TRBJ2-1	CASTGHGTASYNEQFF	TGTGCCAGCACCGGACACGGGACAGCTTCCTACAATGAGCAGTTCTTC
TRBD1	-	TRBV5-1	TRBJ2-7	CASSAGQVTSYEQYF	TGCGCCAGCAGCGCCGGACAGGTTACCTCCTACGAGCAGTACTTC
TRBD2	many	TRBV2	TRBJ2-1	CASSEGAGGYNEQFF	TGTGCCAGCAGTGAAGGCGCGGGAGGCTACAATGAGCAGTTCTTC
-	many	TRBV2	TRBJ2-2	CASSESNTGELFF	TGTGCCAGCAGTGAATCGAACACCGGGGAGCTGTTTTTT
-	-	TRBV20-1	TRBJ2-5	CSATRPGLGGAETQYF	TGCAGTGCTACCCGACCGGGACTGGGGGGGGCGGAGACCCAGTACTTC
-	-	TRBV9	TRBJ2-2	CASSVSGTNTGELFF	TGTGCCAGCAGCGTTAGCGGCACGAACACCGGGGAGCTGTTTTTT
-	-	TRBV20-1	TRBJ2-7	CSARRVGNYEQYF	TGCAGTGCTCGCCGGGTGGGCAACTACGAGCAGTACTTC
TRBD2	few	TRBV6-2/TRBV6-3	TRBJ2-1	CASSYQAGVKDEQFF	TGTGCCAGCAGTTACCAAGCGGGAGTGAAAGATGAGCAGTTCTTC
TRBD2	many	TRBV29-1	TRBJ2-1	CSAGLAGGSSSYNEQFF	TGCAGCGCAGGACTAGCGGGAGGTTCTAGCTCCTACAATGAGCAGTTCTTC
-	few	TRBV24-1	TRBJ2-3	CATSDFNTDTQYF	TGTGCCACCAGTGATTTCAATACAGATACGCAGTATTTT
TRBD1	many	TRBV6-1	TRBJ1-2	CASRAGTGGLGYTF	TGTGCCAGCAGGGCCGGGACAGGGGGCCTTGGCTACACCTTC
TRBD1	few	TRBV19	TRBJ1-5	CASSISGGVIIQPQHF	TGTGCCAGTAGTATTTCAGGGGGCGTAATAATTCAGCCCCAGCATTTT
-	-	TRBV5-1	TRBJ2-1	CASSLGKARTYNEQFF	TGCGCCAGCAGCCTCGGGAAGGCCCGGACCTACAATGAGCAGTTCTTC
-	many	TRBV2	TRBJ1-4	CASSDRGSLEKLFF	TGTGCCAGCAGTGACAGGGGTTCCCTCGAAAAACTGTTTTTT
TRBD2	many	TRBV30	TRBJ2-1	CAWRTSGAYNEQFF	TGTGCCTGGCGGACTAGCGGGGCCTACAATGAGCAGTTCTTC
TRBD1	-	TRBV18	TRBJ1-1	CASSRQGMSTEAFF	TGTGCCAGCTCACGACAGGGAATGAGCACTGAAGCTTTCTTT
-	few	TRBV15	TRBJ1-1	CATSRAGKGTEAFF	TGTGCCACCAGCAGGGCGGGCAAGGGCACTGAAGCTTTCTTT
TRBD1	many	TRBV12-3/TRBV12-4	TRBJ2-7	CASRQTGADEQYF	TGTGCCAGCAGACAGACAGGGGCCGACGAGCAGTACTTC
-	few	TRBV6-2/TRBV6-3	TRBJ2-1	CASSAEGSYLSGQFF	TGTGCCAGCAGTGCGGAGGGGTCTTACCTTAGCGGGCAGTTCTTC
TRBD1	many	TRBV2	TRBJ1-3	CASKAGGGNTIYF	TGTGCCAGCAAAGCAGGGGGCGGAAACACCATATATTTT
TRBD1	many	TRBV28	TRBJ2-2	CASTPAGRGPYTGELFF	TGTGCCAGCACCCCCGCGGGCAGGGGGCCGTACACCGGGGAGCTGTTTTTT